This is a list of T cell receptor beta chains from one sample in a study of blood T cell repertoires in COVID-19. Method: immunoSEQ multiplex PCR; TCRdb's copy keeps in-frame clones and lacks some. This table has around 380,000 clones, roughly 77% appearing once. The material sequenced was peripheral blood. The receptors were sampled from a human donor with acute or convalescent COVID-19. The donor label of this sample is uncertain. The CDR3 runs from the conserved cysteine through the conserved F or W.

j_call v_call cdr3_aa
TRBJ1-2 TRBV5-4 CASSTDRGASNYGYTF
TRBJ1-4 TRBV4-2 CASSQEGKGVFNEKLFF
TRBJ2-7 TRBV19 CASSIVAGGISYEQYF
TRBJ2-7 TRBV4-1 CASSQDRGLSSGDYEQYF
TRBJ1-6 TRBV5-1 CASSFDNSPLHF
TRBJ2-1 TRBV7-2 CASSLSSTYNEQFF
TRBJ1-2 TRBV30 CAWSSTGISVGYTF
TRBJ2-3 TRBV2 CASTHGASDPFPDTQYF
TRBJ2-1 TRBV7-9 CASSHSDEQFF
TRBJ1-5 TRBV4-1 CASSQVGGRGGGNQPQHF
TRBJ1-1 TRBV7-9 CASTVTGGFDSEAFF
TRBJ1-2 TRBV2 CASSEREGKGYTF
TRBJ1-5 TRBV2 CASSRDYSNQPQHF
TRBJ1-6 TRBV21-1 CASSKEFGRDRFHSPLHF